The TCR beta chain under discussion was sequenced for a study of monozygotic twins with inflammatory bowel disease. As concerns this clonotype: Antigen unknown.

TCRdb processed the 5' RACE reads again and assigns one entry to each CDR3 protein, with no DNA. The table lists about 43,000 distinct CDR3 sequences. Per the germline V gene, CDR1 is MNHEY and CDR2 is SMNVEV (reference sequence). CDR3 length equals 14 residues. Findings and caveats of the study: Results did not support any single strong IBD-associated signal or clonotype. Distinct T cell subtypes could not be told apart.

This chain uses TRBV27 with TRBJ2-7; TCRdb's assignment of TRBD1 cannot be checked, as there is no DNA. This receptor was obtained from a human donor with ulcerative colitis or Crohn's disease, or a healthy co-twin of an affected twin (not recorded which). The material sequenced was blood. The CDR3 here is CASSPGTAPYEQYF.